These 19 T cell receptor beta chains share one sample of origin, sequenced in a study of spatial heterogeneity in lung cancer. Documented time point: blood at routine non-recurrence follow-up after resection. Unsorted samples of tumor, nontumor lung or frozen PBMC had their whole RNA sequenced. MiXCR, run by TCRdb on the 5' RACE reads, gives a single entry per CDR3 protein. The data hold about 120,000 distinct CDR3 sequences, with 12% observed a single time. Sequencing was performed on PBMCs, taken at follow-up. These receptor sequences come from a male donor with early-stage non-small cell lung cancer.

The chain joins TRBV29-1 to TRBJ1-4; D is uncertain. CDR3 length: 14 residues. Trimming pared 4 bases from V and 4 bases from J, leaving 13 bases between. The V gene's germline CDR1 is SQVTM and CDR2 ANQGSEA. The CDR3 here is CSVGLKRGNEKLFF. The CDR3 DNA follows: TGCAGCGTTGGACTCAAACGGGGTAATGAAAAACTGTTTTTT.

The sample holds a few counts of this clonotype. The chain links TRBV28 to TRBJ2-7; tentative D call: TRBD1 (5 bases). This CDR3 has 13 amino acids. CDR1 and CDR2 (germline): MDHEN, SYDVKM. Trimming cost V 3 bases and J 5 bases, with 11 bases left between them. The CDR3 DNA follows: TGTGCCAGCAGTTTTCCAGGGAACGACGAGCAGTACTTC. Its translation: CASSFPGNDEQYF.

The gene calls are TRBV11-2 and TRBJ2-7; no reliable D call. The V and J ends lost 4 bases and 2 bases respectively, with 15 bases between them. The CDR3 is 15 amino acids. Germline-derived CDR1 and CDR2 are SGHAT and FQNNGV. This CDR3 is CASSSLIGKTYEQYF. The CDR3 DNA follows: TGTGCCAGCAGCTCCCTTATAGGAAAGACCTACGAGCAGTACTTC.

The genes are TRBV9 and TRBJ2-7; TRBD1 aligns across 7 bases. CDR1 SGDLS and CDR2 YYNGEE come from the germline V gene. Trimming cost V 0 bases and J 3 bases; bases outside gene matches: 3. The CDR3 sequence is 14 residues long. The CDR3 here is CASSVGNRGYEQYF. Written as DNA, the CDR3 is TGTGCCAGCAGCGTAGGAAACAGGGGCTACGAGCAGTACTTC.

This clonotype was counted only a few times. V usage is TRBV28 and J usage is TRBJ1-2; D ambiguous. The germline V gene has CDR1 MDHEN and CDR2 SYDVKM. The CDR3 is made up of 12 amino acids. Trimming shortened V by 3 bases and J by 5 bases, and 7 bases separated the two germline ends. The CDR3, as DNA: TGTGCCAGCAGTTTTGGTCCTTATGGCTACACCTTC. Protein product: CASSFGPYGYTF.

Here the CDR3 reads CASSLNSANTGELFF. CDR3 DNA sequence: TGCGCCAGCAGCTTGAACAGCGCGAACACCGGGGAGCTGTTTTTT. The chain is built from TRBV5-1 and TRBJ2-2; D not resolved. Per the germline V gene, CDR1 is SGHRS and CDR2 is YFSETQ. V lost 1 base to trimming and J lost 0 bases, with 7 bases between them. The CDR3 has 15 amino acids.

This clonotype was seen repeatedly, ten times or more. V is TRBV10-2 and J is TRBJ1-1; D is uncertain. The CDR3 runs to 14 residues. Trimming stripped 2 bases from V and 1 base from J, with 8 bases between. CDR1 is WSHSY and CDR2 is SAAADI in the germline V gene. The CDR3 sequence is CASSETRANTEAFF. For the CDR3, the DNA is TGCGCCAGCAGTGAGACCCGGGCGAACACTGAAGCTTTCTTT.

The J gene is TRBJ2-7, the V gene TRBV9; D is undetermined. V gave up 0 bases and J gave up 2 bases, with 15 bases separating them. This CDR3 is built from 16 residues. Germline V lookup: CDR1 SGDLS, CDR2 YYNGEE. CDR3 DNA: TGTGCCAGCAGCGTAGACCCCGGCCACCTACCCTACGAGCAGTACTTC. This encodes CASSVDPGHLPYEQYF.

This clonotype has only a few counts. The genes are TRBV7-2 and TRBJ2-2, with 10 positions matching TRBD2. Germline CDR1 and CDR2: SGHTA and FQGNSA. V gave up 2 bases and J gave up 6 bases; unmatched junction bases: 3. CDR3 length equals 15 residues. CDR3 sequence: CASSLTSGVAGELFF. The DNA for the CDR3 is TGTGCCAGCAGCTTAACTAGCGGGGTCGCCGGGGAGCTGTTTTTT.

This clonotype turned up a few times. CDR3 coding DNA: TGCAGCGTCGGTACAGTCGGGGGGACCCAGTACTTC. Residues: CSVGTVGGTQYF. V usage is TRBV29-1 and J usage is TRBJ2-5, with a possible D match to TRBD2 (6 bases). The germline gives CDR1 SQVTM, CDR2 ANQGSEA. This CDR3 region has 12 residues. V dropped 6 bases and J dropped 7 bases, with 15 bases sitting between them.

This clonotype is medium-sized within its sample. V usage is TRBV2 and J usage is TRBJ2-1, with TRBD1 identical over 7 bases. CDR1 is SNHLY, CDR2 FYNNEI, per germline. CDR3 length equals 13 residues. Trimming cost V 10 bases and J 5 bases; bases outside gene matches: 8. CDR3 in amino acids: CATQGVGDNEQFF. CDR3 DNA sequence: TGTGCCACCCAGGGGGTTGGGGACAATGAGCAGTTCTTC.

A few counts support this clonotype. The V call is TRBV7-9, the J call TRBJ1-5; no clear D gene. V lost 5 bases, J lost 4 bases, and 6 bases lay in between. In germline, CDR1 is SEHNR, CDR2 FQNEAQ (reference sequence). The CDR3 is 12 residues long. CDR3 loop: CASSRINQPQHF. DNA of the CDR3: TGTGCCAGCAGCCGCATAAATCAGCCCCAGCATTTT.

This clonotype was recorded a few times. This sequence joins TRBV3-1 and TRBJ1-1, with 9 bases aligning to TRBD1. The CDR3 covers 15 residues. CDR1 is LGHDT, CDR2 YNNKEL, per germline (reference sequence). V shed 4 bases, J shed 3 bases, and the junction held 6 bases outside the gene matches. CDR3 protein: CASSLIGQGHTEAFF. The CDR3 DNA reads TGTGCCAGCAGCCTCATAGGACAGGGGCACACTGAAGCTTTCTTT.

This clonotype was detected many times. The chain uses TRBV5-1 and TRBJ2-1; unclear D gene. The CDR3 consists of 14 residues. Trimming removed 3 bases from V and 2 bases from J, with 9 bases in between. Looked up from germline, CDR1 is SGHRS and CDR2 is YFSETQ. The CDR3, as DNA: TGCGCCAGCAGCTCCTGGGAAGCCTACAATGAGCAGTTCTTC. Its protein is CASSSWEAYNEQFF. The full variable domain, with the rest looked up from reference TRBV5-1 and TRBJ2-1, is KAGVTQTPRYLIKTRGQQVTLSCSPISGHRSVSWYQQTPGQGLQFLFEYFSETQRNKGNFPGRFSGRQFSNSRSEMNVSTLELGDSALYLCASSSWEAYNEQFFGPGTRLTVL.

This clonotype was found many times. The rearrangement uses TRBV7-2 and TRBJ2-1; D not resolved. Trimming pared 1 base from V and 4 bases from J, leaving 8 bases between. This CDR3 contains 14 residues. In germline, CDR1 is SGHTA, CDR2 FQGNSA. CDR3 sequence (DNA): TGTGCCAGCAGCTTAGACGGCGCGTACAATGAGCAGTTCTTC. This codes for CASSLDGAYNEQFF.

This clonotype was recorded at least ten times. The chain combines TRBV11-2 with TRBJ2-7, with D perhaps being TRBD1 or TRBD2 (5 bases each). This CDR3 comprises 14 residues. V lost 6 bases and J 6 bases, leaving 18 bases between the germline ends. Germline V CDR1 and CDR2: SGHAT, FQNNGV. The CDR3 protein is CASSTGTSGLEQYF. The DNA for the CDR3 is TGTGCCAGCAGTACCGGGACCAGCGGCCTCGAGCAGTACTTC.

The sample holds many counts of this clonotype. The chain uses TRBV9 and TRBJ1-5; D gene ambiguous. This CDR3 is 14 amino acids long. Trimming removed 4 bases from V and 0 bases from J, with 8 bases in between. Germline loops: CDR1 SGDLS, CDR2 YYNGEE. In DNA form, the CDR3 reads TGTGCCAGCAGCTTCCATGATAGCAATCAGCCCCAGCATTTT. Protein product: CASSFHDSNQPQHF.

This clonotype was picked up a small number of times. The chain recombines TRBV28 with TRBJ2-1; D not certain. With 4 bases removed from V and 0 bases from J, the gap between germline ends came to 10 bases. Germline lookup yields CDR1 MDHEN and CDR2 SYDVKM. CDR3 size: 15 residues. The CDR3 coding sequence is TGTGCCAGCAGTTCCGGAGAAAGCTCCTACAATGAGCAGTTCTTC. This translates into CASSSGESSYNEQFF.

This clonotype was observed a few times. V usage is TRBV5-1 and J usage is TRBJ2-7; TRBD1 or TRBD2 may be the D gene (6 bases each). The CDR3 consists of 15 residues. The germline gives CDR1 SGHRS, CDR2 YFSETQ. V lost 0 bases to trimming and J lost 2 bases, with 12 bases between them. The CDR3 nucleotides read TGCGCCAGCAGCTTGGTGGGGGGCTCAGCCTACGAGCAGTACTTC. Amino acids: CASSLVGGSAYEQYF.